This T cell receptor beta chain derives from a study of blood T cell repertoires in COVID-19. Across the study: COVID-19 samples collected from the United States, Italy and Spain covered acute and convalescent phases. Sources were T cells, B-cell-depleted T cells, or PBMCs; the material itself was cDNA or gDNA.

Authors' methods: Amplification of reference gene primers was used by the study to estimate nucleated cell counts. Profiled with immunoSEQ multiplex PCR; TCRdb holds only in-frame clones, not every one. V and J calls and clone size are given by that table; D and trimming were obtained from the DNA. The sample has about 67,000 clones; less than 90% are singletons. V lost 6 bases, J lost 3 bases, and 10 bases lay in between. The CDR3 is made up of 12 amino acids. CDR1 is SGHDT and CDR2 is YYEEEE in the germline V gene. In its sample, this clone was seen once. The TCR was taken from a man aged 45 to 65 with active COVID-19. The sample comprised peripheral blood. The V call is TRBV5-6, the J call TRBJ2-7; TRBD2 is a possible D gene (5 bases). CDR3 sequence reads: CASTLEGYEQYF. The CDR3 nucleotides read TGTGCCAGCACCCTTGAGGGCTACGAGCAGTACTTC.